This entry describes one TCR beta chain. A far larger clone differs by one base, so this is likely a read error. The data were taken from a study of low-dose radiotherapy and immunotherapy resistance in tumors. About the study: Patients of Cohort 1 had 0.5 Gy fractions every 2 weeks, which summed to 6.5 Gy.

With TRAV- and TRBV-specific primers, first-strand cDNA was made, covering the alpha and beta chains. The authors ran about 20 PCR cycles to amplify TCRs with a constant-region primer and V-primer adapter. A single record per CDR3 protein comes from TCRdb applying MiXCR to the reads. Of more than 70,000 distinct CDR3 sequences listed, more than 25% are singletons. The time point is: before trial treatment. The clonotype originates from a female donor with ovarian cancer. This specimen was PBMCs, taken before treatment.

CDR3 DNA: TGTGCCAGCAGTGACCCTCCGAAGTTAGATACGCAGTATTTT. The encoded protein is CASSDPPKLDTQYF. The chain employs TRBV28 and TRBJ2-3; D is unclear. The V gene lost 5 bases and the J gene lost 5 bases, with 14 bases spanning the gap. The CDR3 totals 14 residues. CDR1 MDHEN and CDR2 SYDVKM come from the germline V gene.